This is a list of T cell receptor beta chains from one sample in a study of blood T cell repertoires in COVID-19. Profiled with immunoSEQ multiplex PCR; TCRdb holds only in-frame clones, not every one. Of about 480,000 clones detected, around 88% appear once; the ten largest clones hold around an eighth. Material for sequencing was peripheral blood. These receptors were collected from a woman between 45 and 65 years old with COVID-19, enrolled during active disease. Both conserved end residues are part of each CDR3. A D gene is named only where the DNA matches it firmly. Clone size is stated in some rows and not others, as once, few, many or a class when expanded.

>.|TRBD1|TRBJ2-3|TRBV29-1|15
CSVVVQGQATDTQYF
TGCAGCGTTGTAGTACAAGGACAGGCCACAGATACGCAGTATTTT
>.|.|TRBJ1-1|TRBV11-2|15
CASSLVSAQGAEAFF
TGTGCCAGCAGCTTAGTATCGGCGCAAGGGGCTGAAGCTTTCTTT
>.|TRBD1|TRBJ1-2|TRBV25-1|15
CASSALPGTEDGYTF
TGTGCCAGCAGTGCCCTTCCCGGGACAGAGGATGGCTACACCTTC
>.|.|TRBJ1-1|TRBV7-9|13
CASRPTENTEAFF
TGTGCCAGCAGGCCTACAGAGAACACTGAAGCTTTCTTT
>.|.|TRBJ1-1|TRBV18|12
CASVRDGTEAFF
TGTGCCAGCGTCAGGGATGGCACTGAAGCTTTCTTT
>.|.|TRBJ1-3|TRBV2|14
CASIGSTAGNTIYF
TGTGCCAGCATCGGGAGCACGGCCGGAAACACCATATATTTT
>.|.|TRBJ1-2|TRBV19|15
CASSIWQGISDGYTF
TGTGCCAGTAGTATCTGGCAGGGGATCTCGGATGGCTACACCTTC
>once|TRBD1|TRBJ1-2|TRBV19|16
CASSARSTGDNYGYTF
TGTGCCAGTAGTGCCCGCTCGACAGGGGACAACTATGGCTACACCTTC
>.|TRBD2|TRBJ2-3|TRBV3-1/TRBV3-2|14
CASSHGTSGLTQYF
TGTGCCAGCAGCCATGGGACTAGCGGACTTACGCAGTATTTT
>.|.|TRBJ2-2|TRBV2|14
CASSEVRGTGELFF
TGTGCCAGCAGTGAAGTCAGGGGAACCGGGGAGCTGTTTTTT
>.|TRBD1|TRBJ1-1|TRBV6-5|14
CASSTRDRNTEAFF
TGTGCCAGCAGTACGCGGGACAGAAACACTGAAGCTTTCTTT
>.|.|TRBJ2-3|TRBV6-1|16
CASSETFGPGTDTQYF
TGTGCCAGCAGTGAAACGTTTGGGCCGGGCACAGATACGCAGTATTTT